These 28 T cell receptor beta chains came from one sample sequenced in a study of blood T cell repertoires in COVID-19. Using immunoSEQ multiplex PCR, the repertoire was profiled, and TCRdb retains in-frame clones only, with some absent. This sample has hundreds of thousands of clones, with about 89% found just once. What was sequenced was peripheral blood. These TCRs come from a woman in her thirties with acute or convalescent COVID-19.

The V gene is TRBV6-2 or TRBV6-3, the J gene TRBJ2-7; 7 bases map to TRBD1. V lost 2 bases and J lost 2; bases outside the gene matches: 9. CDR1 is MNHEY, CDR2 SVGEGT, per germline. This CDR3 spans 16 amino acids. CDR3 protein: CASSYVLGQSTYEQYF. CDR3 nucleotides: TGTGCCAGCAGTTACGTGTTGGGACAGAGCACCTACGAGCAGTACTTC.

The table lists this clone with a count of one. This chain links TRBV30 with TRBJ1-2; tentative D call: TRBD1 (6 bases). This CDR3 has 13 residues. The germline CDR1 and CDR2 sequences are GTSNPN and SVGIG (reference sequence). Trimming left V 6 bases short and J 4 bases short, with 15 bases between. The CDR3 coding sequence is TGTGCCTGTAAAGCCCTAGGGGGCTATGGCTACACCTTC. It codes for CACKALGGYGYTF.

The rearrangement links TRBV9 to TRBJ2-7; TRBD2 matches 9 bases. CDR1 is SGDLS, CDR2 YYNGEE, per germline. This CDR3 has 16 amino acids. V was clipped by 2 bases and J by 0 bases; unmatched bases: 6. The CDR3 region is CASSVSSGVSSYEQYF. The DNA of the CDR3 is TGTGCCAGCAGCGTGTCTAGCGGGGTGAGCTCCTACGAGCAGTACTTC.

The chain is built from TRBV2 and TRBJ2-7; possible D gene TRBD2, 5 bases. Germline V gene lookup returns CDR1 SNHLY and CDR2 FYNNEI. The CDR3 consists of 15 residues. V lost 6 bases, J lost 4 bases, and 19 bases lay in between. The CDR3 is CASSHPRTDAYEQYF. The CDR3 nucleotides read TGTGCCAGCAGCCACCCGCGGACTGATGCTTACGAGCAGTACTTC.

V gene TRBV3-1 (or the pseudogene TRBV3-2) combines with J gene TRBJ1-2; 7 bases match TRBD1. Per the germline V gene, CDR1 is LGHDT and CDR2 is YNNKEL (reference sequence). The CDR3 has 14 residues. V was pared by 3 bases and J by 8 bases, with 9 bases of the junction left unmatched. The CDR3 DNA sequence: TGTGCCAGCAGCCAGGGACCGACAGGGACGGGCTACACCTTC. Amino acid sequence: CASSQGPTGTGYTF.

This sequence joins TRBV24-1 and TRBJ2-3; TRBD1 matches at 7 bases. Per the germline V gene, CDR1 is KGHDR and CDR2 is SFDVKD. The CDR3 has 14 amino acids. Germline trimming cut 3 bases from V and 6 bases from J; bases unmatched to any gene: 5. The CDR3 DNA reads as TGTGCCACCAGTGATCGGGGACAGTCCGATACGCAGTATTTT. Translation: CATSDRGQSDTQYF.

The CDR3 DNA sequence: TGTGCCAGCTCCGATGAAAAACTGTTTTTT. Translating gives CASSDEKLFF. The chain employs TRBV2 and TRBJ1-4; D is unresolved. CDR3 length: 10 residues. From germline, CDR1 is SNHLY and CDR2 FYNNEI. V lost 8 bases to trimming and J lost 6 bases, with 4 bases between them.

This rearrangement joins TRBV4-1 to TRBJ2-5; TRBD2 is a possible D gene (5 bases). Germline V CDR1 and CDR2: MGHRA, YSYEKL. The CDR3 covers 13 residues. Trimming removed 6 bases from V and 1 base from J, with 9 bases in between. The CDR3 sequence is CASSVGLQETQYF. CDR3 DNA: TGCGCCAGCAGTGTAGGACTCCAAGAGACCCAGTACTTC.

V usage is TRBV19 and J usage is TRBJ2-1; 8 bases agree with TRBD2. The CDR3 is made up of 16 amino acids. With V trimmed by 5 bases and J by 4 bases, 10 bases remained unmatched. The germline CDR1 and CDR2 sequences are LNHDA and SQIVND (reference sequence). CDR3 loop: CASSEKAGGQYNEQFF. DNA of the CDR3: TGTGCCAGTAGTGAGAAGGCGGGGGGACAATACAATGAGCAGTTCTTC.

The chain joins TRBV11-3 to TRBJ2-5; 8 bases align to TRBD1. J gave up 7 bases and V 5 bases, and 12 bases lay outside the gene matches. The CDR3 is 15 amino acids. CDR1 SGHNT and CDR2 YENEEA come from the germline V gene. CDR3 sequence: CASSPGPGGGGTQYF. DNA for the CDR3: TGTGCCAGCAGCCCAGGCCCAGGGGGCGGAGGGACCCAGTACTTC.

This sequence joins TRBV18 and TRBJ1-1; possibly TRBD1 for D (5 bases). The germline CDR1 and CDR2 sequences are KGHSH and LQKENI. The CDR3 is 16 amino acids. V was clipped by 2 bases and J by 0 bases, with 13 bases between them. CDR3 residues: CASSPLKNRMNTEAFF. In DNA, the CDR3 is TGTGCCAGCTCACCATTAAAAAACAGGATGAACACTGAAGCTTTCTTT.

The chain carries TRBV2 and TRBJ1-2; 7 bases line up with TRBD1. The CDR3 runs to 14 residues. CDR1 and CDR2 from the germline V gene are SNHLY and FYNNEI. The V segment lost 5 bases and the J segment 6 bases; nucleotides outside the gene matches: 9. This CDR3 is CASSPMLTGHGYTF. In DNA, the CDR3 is TGTGCCAGCAGTCCTATGCTGACAGGGCATGGCTACACCTTC.

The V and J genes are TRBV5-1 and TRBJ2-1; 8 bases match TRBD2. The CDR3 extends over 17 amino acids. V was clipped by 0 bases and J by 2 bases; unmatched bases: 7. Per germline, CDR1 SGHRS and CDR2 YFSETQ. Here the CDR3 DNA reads TGCGCCAGCAGCTTGGTGTCTACGGGGGGGACCTACAATGAGCAGTTCTTC. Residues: CASSLVSTGGTYNEQFF.

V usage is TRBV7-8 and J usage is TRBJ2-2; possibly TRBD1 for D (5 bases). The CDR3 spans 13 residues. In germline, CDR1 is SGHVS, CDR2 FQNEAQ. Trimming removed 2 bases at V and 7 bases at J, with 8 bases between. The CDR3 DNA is TGTGCCAGCAGCTTACCAGGGATCGGGGAGCTGTTTTTT. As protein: CASSLPGIGELFF. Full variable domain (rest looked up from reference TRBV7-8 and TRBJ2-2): GAGVSQSPRYKVAKRGQDVALRCDPISGHVSLFWYQQALGQGPEFLTYFQNEAQLDKSGLPSDRFFAERPEGSVSTLKIQRTQQEDSAVYLCASSLPGIGELFFGEGSRLTVL.

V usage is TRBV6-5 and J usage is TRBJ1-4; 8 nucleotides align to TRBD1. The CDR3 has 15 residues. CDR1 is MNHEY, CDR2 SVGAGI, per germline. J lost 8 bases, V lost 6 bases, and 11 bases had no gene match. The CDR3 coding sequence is TGTGCCAGCAGCTGGGCAGGGCAGGGGGCGGAAAAACTGTTTTTT. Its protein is CASSWAGQGAEKLFF.

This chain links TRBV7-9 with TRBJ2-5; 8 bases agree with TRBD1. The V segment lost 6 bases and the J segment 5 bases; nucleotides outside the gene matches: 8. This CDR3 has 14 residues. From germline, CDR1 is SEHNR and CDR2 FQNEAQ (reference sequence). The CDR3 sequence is CASSSPRQGETQYF. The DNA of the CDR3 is TGTGCCAGCAGTTCCCCGAGACAGGGGGAGACCCAGTACTTC.

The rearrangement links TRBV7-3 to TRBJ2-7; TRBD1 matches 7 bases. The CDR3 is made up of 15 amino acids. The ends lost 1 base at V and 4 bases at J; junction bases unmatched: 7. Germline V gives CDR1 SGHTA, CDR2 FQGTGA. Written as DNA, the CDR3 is TGTGCCAGCAGCTTAAGAGGGGGCGCGAGGTACGAGCAGTACTTC. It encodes CASSLRGGARYEQYF.

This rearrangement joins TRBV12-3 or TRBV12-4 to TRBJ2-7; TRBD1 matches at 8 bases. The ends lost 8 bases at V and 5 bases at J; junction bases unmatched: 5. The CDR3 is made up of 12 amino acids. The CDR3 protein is CASRQGLNEQYF. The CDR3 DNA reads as TGTGCCAGCCGACAGGGGTTGAACGAGCAGTACTTC.

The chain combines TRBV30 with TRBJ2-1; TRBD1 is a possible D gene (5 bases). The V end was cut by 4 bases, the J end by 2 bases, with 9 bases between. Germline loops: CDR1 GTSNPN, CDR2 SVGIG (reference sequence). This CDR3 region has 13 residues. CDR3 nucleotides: TGTGCCTGGAAACCAGGGCCCTACAATGAGCAGTTCTTC. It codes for CAWKPGPYNEQFF. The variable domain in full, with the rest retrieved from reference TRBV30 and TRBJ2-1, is SQTIHQWPATLVQPVGSPLSLECTVEGTSNPNLYWYRQAAGRGLQLLFYSVGIGQISSEVPQNLSASRPQDRQFILSSKKLLLSDSGFYLCAWKPGPYNEQFFGPGTRLTVL.

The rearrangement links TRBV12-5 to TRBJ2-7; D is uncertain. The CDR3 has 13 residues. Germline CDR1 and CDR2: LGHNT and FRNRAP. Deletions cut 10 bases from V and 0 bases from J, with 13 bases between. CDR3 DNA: TGTGCTATCACCACCGGTGACTCCTACGAGCAGTACTTC. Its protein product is CAITTGDSYEQYF.

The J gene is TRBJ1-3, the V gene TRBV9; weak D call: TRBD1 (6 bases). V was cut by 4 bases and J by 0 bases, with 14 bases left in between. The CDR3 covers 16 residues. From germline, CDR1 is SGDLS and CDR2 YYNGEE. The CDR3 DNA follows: TGTGCCAGCAGCCCCTGGGGGACAAGCTCTGGAAACACCATATATTTT. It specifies CASSPWGTSSGNTIYF. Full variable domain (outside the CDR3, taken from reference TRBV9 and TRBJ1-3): DSGVTQTPKHLITATGQRVTLRCSPRSGDLSVYWYQQSLDQGLQFLIQYYNGEERAKGNILERFSAQQFPDLHSELNLSSLELGDSALYFCASSPWGTSSGNTIYFGEGSWLTVV.

CDR3 amino acids: CASSFVTSGTDTQYF. DNA of the CDR3: TGTGCCAGCAGTTTTGTCACTAGCGGCACAGATACGCAGTATTTT. This chain links TRBV27 with TRBJ2-3; 7 positions match TRBD2. V dropped 3 bases and J dropped 1; count of bases not matched to a gene: 4. This CDR3 is 15 amino acids long. The germline gives CDR1 MNHEY, CDR2 SMNVEV (reference sequence).

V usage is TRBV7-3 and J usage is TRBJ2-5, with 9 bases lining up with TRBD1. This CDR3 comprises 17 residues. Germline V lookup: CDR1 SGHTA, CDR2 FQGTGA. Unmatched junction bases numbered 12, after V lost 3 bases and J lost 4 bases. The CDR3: CASSLTGTGLVRETQYF. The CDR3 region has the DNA TGTGCCAGCAGCTTGACCGGGACAGGGTTAGTGCGAGAGACCCAGTACTTC. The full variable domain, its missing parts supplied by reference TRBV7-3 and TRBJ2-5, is GAGVSQTPSNKVTEKGKYVELRCDPISGHTALYWYRQSLGQGPEFLIYFQGTGAADDSGLPNDRFFAVRPEGSVSTLKIQRTERGDSAVYLCASSLTGTGLVRETQYFGPGTRLLVL.

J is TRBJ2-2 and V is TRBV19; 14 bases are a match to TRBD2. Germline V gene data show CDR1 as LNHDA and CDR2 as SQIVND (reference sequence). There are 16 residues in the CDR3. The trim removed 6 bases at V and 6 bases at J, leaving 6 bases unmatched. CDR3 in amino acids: CASRGLAGDRPGELFF. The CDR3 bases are TGTGCCAGTAGGGGACTAGCGGGGGATCGTCCCGGGGAGCTGTTTTTT.

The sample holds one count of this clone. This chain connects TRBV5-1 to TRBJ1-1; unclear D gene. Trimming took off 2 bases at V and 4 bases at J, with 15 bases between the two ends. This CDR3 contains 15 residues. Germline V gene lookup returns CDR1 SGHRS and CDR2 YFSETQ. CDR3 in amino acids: CASSFYSFMGTEAFF. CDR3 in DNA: TGCGCCAGCAGCTTTTACAGTTTTATGGGCACTGAAGCTTTCTTT.

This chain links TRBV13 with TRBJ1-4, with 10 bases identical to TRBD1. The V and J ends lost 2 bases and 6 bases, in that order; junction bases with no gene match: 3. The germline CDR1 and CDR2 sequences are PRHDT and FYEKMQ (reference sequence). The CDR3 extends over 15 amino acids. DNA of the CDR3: TGTGCCAGCAGCTTACGGGACAGGGGAGATGAAAAACTGTTTTTT. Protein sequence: CASSLRDRGDEKLFF.

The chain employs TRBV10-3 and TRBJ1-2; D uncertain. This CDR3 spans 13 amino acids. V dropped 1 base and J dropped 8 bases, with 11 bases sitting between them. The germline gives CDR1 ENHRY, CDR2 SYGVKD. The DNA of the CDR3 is TGTGCCATCAGTGAGTTGCAGGCCCTCGGCTACACCTTC. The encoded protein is CAISELQALGYTF.

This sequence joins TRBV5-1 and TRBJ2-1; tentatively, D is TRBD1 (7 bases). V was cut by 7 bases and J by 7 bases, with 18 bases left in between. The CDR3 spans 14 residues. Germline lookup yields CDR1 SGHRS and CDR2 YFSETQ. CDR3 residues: CASSPRGVGNEQFF. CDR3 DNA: TGCGCCAGCTCCCCCAGGGGGGTGGGGAATGAGCAGTTCTTC.